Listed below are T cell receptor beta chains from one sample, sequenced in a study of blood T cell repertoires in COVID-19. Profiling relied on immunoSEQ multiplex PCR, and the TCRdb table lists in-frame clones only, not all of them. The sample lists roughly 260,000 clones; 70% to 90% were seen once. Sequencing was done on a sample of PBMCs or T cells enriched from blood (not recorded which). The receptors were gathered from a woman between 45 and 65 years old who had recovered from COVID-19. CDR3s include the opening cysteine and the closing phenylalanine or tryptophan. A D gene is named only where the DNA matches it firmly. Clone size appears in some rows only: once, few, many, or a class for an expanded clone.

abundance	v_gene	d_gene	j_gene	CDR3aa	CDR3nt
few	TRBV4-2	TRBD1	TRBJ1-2	CASSTDRAGYTF	TGTGCCAGCAGCACGGACAGGGCTGGCTACACCTTC
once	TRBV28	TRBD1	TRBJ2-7	CASLKPGQYYEQYF	TGTGCCAGCCTGAAACCGGGACAGTACTACGAGCAGTACTTC
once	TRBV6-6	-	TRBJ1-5	CASSLEGGQPQHF	TGTGCCAGCAGTCTGGAAGGGGGTCAGCCCCAGCATTTT
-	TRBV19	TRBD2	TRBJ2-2	CASKGREIVLGGELFF	TGTGCCAGTAAAGGGCGGGAGATTGTATTGGGCGGGGAGCTGTTTTTT
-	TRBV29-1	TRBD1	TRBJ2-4	CSVRKGGTGENIQYF	TGCAGCGTCCGAAAGGGCGGGACAGGGGAAAACATTCAGTACTTC
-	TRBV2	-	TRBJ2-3	CASSERDSRTDTQYF	TGTGCCAGCAGTGAAAGGGACTCGAGAACAGATACGCAGTATTTT
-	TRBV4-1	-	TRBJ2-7	CASSQIKYF	TGCGCCAGCAGCCAAATAAAGTACTTC
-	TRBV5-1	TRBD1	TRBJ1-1	CASSLGYRGTEAFF	TGCGCCAGCAGCTTGGGATACAGGGGCACTGAAGCTTTCTTT
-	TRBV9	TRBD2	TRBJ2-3	CASSPGTSGTDTQYF	TGTGCCAGCAGCCCGGGGACTAGCGGGACAGATACGCAGTATTTT
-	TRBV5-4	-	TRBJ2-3	CASSFRTRGTDTQYF	TGTGCCAGCAGCTTCCGAACTAGAGGGACAGATACGCAGTATTTT
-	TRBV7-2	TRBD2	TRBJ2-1	CASSFVRGSSYNEQFF	TGTGCCAGCAGCTTCGTCCGCGGGAGCTCCTACAATGAGCAGTTCTTC
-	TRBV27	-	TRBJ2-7	CASSSYSGAHPLEQYF	TGTGCCAGCAGTTCTTATAGCGGAGCCCACCCCCTCGAGCAGTACTTC
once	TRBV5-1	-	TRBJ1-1	CASSLGYGRGHTEAFF	TGCGCCAGCAGCTTGGGGTATGGACGAGGGCACACTGAAGCTTTCTTT
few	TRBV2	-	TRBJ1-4	CASSEKTGAGATNEKLFF	TGTGCCAGCAGTGAAAAAACGGGTGCGGGGGCAACTAATGAAAAACTGTTTTTT
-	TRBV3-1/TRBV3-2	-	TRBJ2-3	CASSQRLGDTQYF	TGTGCCAGCAGCCAACGACTGGGAGATACGCAGTATTTT
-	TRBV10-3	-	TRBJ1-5	CAISELAGQPQHF	TGTGCCATCAGTGAGTTGGCGGGTCAGCCCCAGCATTTT
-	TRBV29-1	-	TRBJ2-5	CSVEKRGLRETQYF	TGCAGCGTTGAAAAAAGGGGGTTGAGGGAGACCCAGTACTTC
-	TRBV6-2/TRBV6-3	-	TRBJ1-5	CASSYSRGGQPQHF	TGTGCCAGCAGTTACTCCAGGGGTGGTCAGCCCCAGCATTTT
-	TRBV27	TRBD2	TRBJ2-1	CASSSGTNYNEQFF	TGTGCCAGCAGTTCGGGGACTAACTACAATGAGCAGTTCTTC
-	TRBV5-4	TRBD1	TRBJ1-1	CASSSTTGGDTEAFF	TGTGCCAGCAGCTCCACGACAGGGGGCGACACTGAAGCTTTCTTT
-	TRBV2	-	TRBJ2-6	CASTGSTSGANVLTF	TGTGCCAGCACCGGGTCTACTTCTGGGGCCAACGTCCTGACTTTC
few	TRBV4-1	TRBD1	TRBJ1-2	CASSQTGGYGYTF	TGCGCCAGCAGCCAGACAGGGGGTTATGGCTACACCTTC
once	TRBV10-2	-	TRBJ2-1	CASRATVNEQFF	TGCGCCAGCAGGGCGACAGTCAATGAGCAGTTCTTC
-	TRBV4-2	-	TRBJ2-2	CASSQGLANTGELFF	TGTGCCAGCAGCCAAGGACTAGCGAACACCGGGGAGCTGTTTTTT
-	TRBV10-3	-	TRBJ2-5	CAISLTGQETQYF	TGTGCCATCAGCCTGACAGGACAAGAGACCCAGTACTTC
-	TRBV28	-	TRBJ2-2	CASSLGQGYTGELFF	TGTGCCAGCAGTTTAGGGCAGGGGTACACCGGGGAGCTGTTTTTT
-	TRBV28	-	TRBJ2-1	CASSGGSDEQFF	TGTGCCAGCAGTGGTGGGAGCGATGAGCAGTTCTTC
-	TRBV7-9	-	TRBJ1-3	CASSFISSGNTIYF	TGTGCCAGCAGCTTCATTTCCTCTGGAAACACCATATATTTT
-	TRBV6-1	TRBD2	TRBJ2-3	CASSDLTSGTADTQYF	TGTGCCAGCAGTGATTTGACTAGCGGGACTGCAGATACGCAGTATTTT
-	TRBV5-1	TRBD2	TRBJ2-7	CASSGTSGRAYEQYF	TGCGCCAGCAGCGGGACTAGCGGGAGGGCCTACGAGCAGTACTTC
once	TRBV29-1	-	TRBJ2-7	CSVAAGGLYEQYF	TGCAGCGTTGCGGCGGGTGGCCTCTACGAGCAGTACTTC
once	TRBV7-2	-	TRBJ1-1	CASSLNAKRSAFF	TGTGCCAGCAGCTTAAATGCGAAGAGGAGTGCTTTCTTT
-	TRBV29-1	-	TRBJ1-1	CSAEGIRAFF	TGCAGCGCCGAGGGCATCAGAGCTTTCTTT
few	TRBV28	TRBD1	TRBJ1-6	CASEHRGGSPLHF	TGTGCCAGTGAGCACAGGGGCGGATCACCCCTCCACTTT
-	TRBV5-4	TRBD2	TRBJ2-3	CASSLYSGNPTDTQYF	TGTGCCAGCAGCTTGTATAGCGGGAACCCCACAGATACGCAGTATTTT
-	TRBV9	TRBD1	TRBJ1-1	CASSAGTGQRGEAFF	TGTGCCAGCAGCGCTGGGACAGGACAGAGGGGTGAAGCTTTCTTT
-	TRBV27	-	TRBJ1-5	CASSFRDQPQHF	TGTGCCAGCAGTTTCCGAGATCAGCCCCAGCATTTT
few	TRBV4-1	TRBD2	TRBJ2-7	CASSQAGTSSYEQYF	TGCGCCAGCAGCCAAGCCGGGACTAGCTCCTACGAGCAGTACTTC
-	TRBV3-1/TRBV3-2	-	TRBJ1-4	CASSPIGGSNEKLFF	TGTGCCAGCAGCCCGATAGGGGGTTCTAATGAAAAACTGTTTTTT
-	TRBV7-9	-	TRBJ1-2	CASSLLYGYTF	TGTGCCAGCAGCTTACTATATGGCTACACCTTC
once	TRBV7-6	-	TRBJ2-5	CASSSEETQYF	TGTGCCAGCAGCTCGGAAGAGACCCAGTACTTC
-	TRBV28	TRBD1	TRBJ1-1	CASPKSTGAPTEAFF	TGTGCCAGCCCGAAGTCAACAGGGGCGCCCACTGAAGCTTTCTTT
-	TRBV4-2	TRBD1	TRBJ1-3	CASSLKQGESSGNTIYF	TGTGCCAGCAGCCTAAAACAGGGGGAGAGCTCTGGAAACACCATATATTTT
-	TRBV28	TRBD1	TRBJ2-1	CASQLTGGEGGNEQFF	TGTGCCAGCCAATTAACAGGGGGCGAGGGTGGGAATGAGCAGTTCTTC
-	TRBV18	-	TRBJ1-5	CASSPTSSGVSQHF	TGTGCCAGCTCACCGACAAGTTCGGGGGTGTCCCAGCATTTT
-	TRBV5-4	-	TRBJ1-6	CASSMREVGDSPLHF	TGTGCCAGCAGCATGAGGGAGGTAGGGGATTCACCCCTCCACTTT
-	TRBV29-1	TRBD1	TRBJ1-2	CSVDRRGGSYGYTF	TGCAGCGTTGATCGGCGAGGGGGCAGCTATGGCTACACCTTC
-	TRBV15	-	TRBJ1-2	CATSSSQGSYGYGYTF	TGTGCCACCAGCTCGAGCCAGGGGAGTTACGGCTATGGCTACACCTTC
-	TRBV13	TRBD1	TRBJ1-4	CASSLGLGTGKRKLFF	TGTGCCAGCAGCTTAGGCCTTGGGACAGGGAAGCGAAAACTGTTTTTT
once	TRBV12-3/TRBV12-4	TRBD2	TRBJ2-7	CASRRESYEQYF	TGTGCCAGTAGGCGGGAGTCCTACGAGCAGTACTTC
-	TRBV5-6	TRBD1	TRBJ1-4	CASSRQMDRGEGKLFF	TGTGCCAGCAGCCGACAAATGGACAGGGGCGAGGGAAAACTGTTTTTT
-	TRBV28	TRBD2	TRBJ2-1	CASRRVTSGRAYNEQFF	TGTGCCAGCAGACGGGTGACTAGCGGGAGGGCCTACAATGAGCAGTTCTTC
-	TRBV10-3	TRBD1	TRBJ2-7	CATDRTGIREQYF	TGTGCCACCGATAGGACAGGGATCCGCGAGCAGTACTTC
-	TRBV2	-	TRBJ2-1	CASTPSSPTGEQFF	TGTGCCAGCACCCCTAGTTCGCCTACGGGTGAGCAGTTCTTC
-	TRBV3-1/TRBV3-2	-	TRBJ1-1	CASSLGYSGGTEAFF	TGTGCCAGCAGTCTTGGATACTCCGGAGGTACTGAAGCTTTCTTT